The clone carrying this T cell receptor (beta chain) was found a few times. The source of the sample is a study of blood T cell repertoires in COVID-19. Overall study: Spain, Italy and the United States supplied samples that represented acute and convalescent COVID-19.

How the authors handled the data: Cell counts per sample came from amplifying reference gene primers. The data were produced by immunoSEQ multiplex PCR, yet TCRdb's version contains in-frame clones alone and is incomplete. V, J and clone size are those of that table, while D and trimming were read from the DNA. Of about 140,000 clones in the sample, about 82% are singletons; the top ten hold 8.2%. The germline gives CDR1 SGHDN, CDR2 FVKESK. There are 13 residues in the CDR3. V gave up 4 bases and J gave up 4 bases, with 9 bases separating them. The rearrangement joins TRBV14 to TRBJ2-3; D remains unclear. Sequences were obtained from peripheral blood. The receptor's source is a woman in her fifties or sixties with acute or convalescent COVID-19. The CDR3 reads CASSLALADTQYF. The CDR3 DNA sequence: TGTGCCAGCAGCCTGGCCCTGGCAGATACGCAGTATTTT.